This is a list of T cell receptor beta chains from one sample in a study of T cell responses to AZD1222 COVID-19 vaccine. Profiling relied on immunoSEQ multiplex PCR, and the TCRdb table lists in-frame clones only, not all of them. The sample has about 160,000 clones; about 95% are singletons. Sequences were derived from peripheral blood, sampled on day 0 of AZD1222 vaccination. These receptors came from an adult in good health. The CDR3 runs from the conserved cysteine through the conserved F or W. Each record gives: D gene, clone size, V gene, J gene, CDR3 protein, CDR3 DNA. D genes are given only for firm matches. Some rows mark clone size as missing; the rest say once, few, many or name a class of expanded clone.

d_call: -
clone_size: -
v_call: TRBV24-1
j_call: TRBJ2-2
cdr3_aa: CATSDPNTGELFF
cdr3_nt: TGTGCCACCAGTGATCCAAACACCGGGGAGCTGTTTTTT

d_call: -
clone_size: -
v_call: TRBV3-1/TRBV3-2
j_call: TRBJ1-3
cdr3_aa: CASSQGANTIYF
cdr3_nt: TGTGCCAGCAGCCAAGGGGCGAACACCATATATTTT

d_call: -
clone_size: -
v_call: TRBV11-2
j_call: TRBJ1-3
cdr3_aa: CASSLEIDSSGNTIYF
cdr3_nt: TGTGCCAGCAGCTTAGAAATTGACTCTTCTGGAAACACCATATATTTT

d_call: -
clone_size: -
v_call: TRBV25-1
j_call: TRBJ1-4
cdr3_aa: CASREPTPTGEVLFF
cdr3_nt: TGTGCCAGCAGAGAACCGACACCAACGGGGGAAGTACTGTTTTTT

d_call: -
clone_size: -
v_call: TRBV12-3/TRBV12-4
j_call: TRBJ1-5
cdr3_aa: CASSLSEPQHF
cdr3_nt: TGTGCCAGCAGTTTATCGGAGCCCCAGCATTTT

d_call: TRBD1
clone_size: -
v_call: TRBV6-5
j_call: TRBJ1-6
cdr3_aa: CASTPQGAWNSPLHF
cdr3_nt: TGTGCCAGCACCCCACAGGGGGCTTGGAATTCACCCCTCCACTTT

d_call: TRBD1
clone_size: once
v_call: TRBV5-4
j_call: TRBJ2-5
cdr3_aa: CASSLPGQADETQYF
cdr3_nt: TGTGCCAGCAGCTTGCCTGGACAGGCGGACGAGACCCAGTACTTC

d_call: -
clone_size: -
v_call: TRBV6-1
j_call: TRBJ1-1
cdr3_aa: CASSEETMGNTEAFF
cdr3_nt: TGTGCCAGCAGTGAAGAGACCATGGGGAACACTGAAGCTTTCTTT

d_call: TRBD1
clone_size: -
v_call: TRBV9
j_call: TRBJ1-4
cdr3_aa: CASSAGGDEKLFF
cdr3_nt: TGTGCCAGCAGCGCAGGGGGGGATGAAAAACTGTTTTTT

d_call: -
clone_size: few
v_call: TRBV7-3
j_call: TRBJ2-1
cdr3_aa: CASSLGGNPYNEQFF
cdr3_nt: TGTGCCAGCAGCTTAGGCGGGAACCCCTACAATGAGCAGTTCTTC

d_call: -
clone_size: -
v_call: TRBV18
j_call: TRBJ1-2
cdr3_aa: CASSPITGYNYGYTF
cdr3_nt: TGTGCCAGCTCTCCTATCACGGGTTATAACTATGGCTACACCTTC

d_call: TRBD2
clone_size: -
v_call: TRBV28
j_call: TRBJ2-5
cdr3_aa: CASSSPGGGPQETQYF
cdr3_nt: TGTGCCAGCAGTAGCCCCGGGGGGGGGCCACAAGAGACCCAGTACTTC

d_call: TRBD1
clone_size: -
v_call: TRBV13
j_call: TRBJ1-1
cdr3_aa: CASSDVQGAYTEAFF
cdr3_nt: TGTGCCAGCAGTGATGTACAGGGGGCGTACACTGAAGCTTTCTTT

d_call: -
clone_size: -
v_call: TRBV21-1
j_call: TRBJ2-1
cdr3_aa: CASSNWRAEELNEQFF
cdr3_nt: TGTGCCAGCAGCAATTGGCGAGCGGAGGAACTCAATGAGCAGTTCTTC

d_call: TRBD2
clone_size: -
v_call: TRBV7-9
j_call: TRBJ2-5
cdr3_aa: CASSLETRGAWETQYF
cdr3_nt: TGTGCCAGCAGCTTAGAAACGCGGGGGGCATGGGAGACCCAGTACTTC

d_call: -
clone_size: -
v_call: TRBV5-6
j_call: TRBJ1-5
cdr3_aa: CASSLAGGGNQPQHF
cdr3_nt: TGTGCCAGCAGCTTGGCTGGGGGCGGCAATCAGCCCCAGCATTTT

d_call: -
clone_size: -
v_call: TRBV6-2/TRBV6-3
j_call: TRBJ2-5
cdr3_aa: CASSRTRETQYF
cdr3_nt: TGTGCCAGCAGTCGGACTCGGGAGACCCAGTACTTC

d_call: -
clone_size: -
v_call: TRBV3-1/TRBV3-2
j_call: TRBJ1-1
cdr3_aa: CASSRGDTEAFF
cdr3_nt: TGTGCCAGCTCGAGGGGTGACACTGAAGCTTTCTTT

d_call: -
clone_size: -
v_call: TRBV15
j_call: TRBJ1-4
cdr3_aa: CATSRDPGAVGEKLFF
cdr3_nt: TGTGCCACCAGCAGAGATCCTGGGGCTGTGGGAGAAAAACTGTTTTTT

d_call: -
clone_size: -
v_call: TRBV12-3/TRBV12-4
j_call: TRBJ1-1
cdr3_aa: CASSFTWTEAFF
cdr3_nt: TGTGCCAGCAGTTTTACGTGGACTGAAGCTTTCTTT

d_call: -
clone_size: -
v_call: TRBV14
j_call: TRBJ1-2
cdr3_aa: CASSPIEGEWNYGYTF
cdr3_nt: TGTGCCAGCAGCCCGATCGAAGGGGAATGGAACTATGGCTACACCTTC

d_call: TRBD2
clone_size: -
v_call: TRBV19
j_call: TRBJ2-1
cdr3_aa: CASSIGSGGYNEQFF
cdr3_nt: TGTGCCAGTAGTATAGGCAGCGGGGGTTACAATGAGCAGTTCTTC

d_call: -
clone_size: -
v_call: TRBV5-1
j_call: TRBJ2-1
cdr3_aa: CASSLDRHEQFF
cdr3_nt: TGCGCCAGCAGTTTGGACCGGCATGAGCAGTTCTTC

d_call: -
clone_size: -
v_call: TRBV11-3
j_call: TRBJ2-1
cdr3_aa: CASSFSDNEQFF
cdr3_nt: TGTGCCAGCAGCTTCTCAGACAATGAGCAGTTCTTC

d_call: TRBD1
clone_size: -
v_call: TRBV6-4
j_call: TRBJ1-3
cdr3_aa: CASNIYRGREPGNTIYF
cdr3_nt: TGTGCCAGCAATATTTACAGGGGAAGGGAGCCGGGAAACACCATATATTTT

d_call: -
clone_size: -
v_call: TRBV27
j_call: TRBJ2-1
cdr3_aa: CASSTTVGVNEQFF
cdr3_nt: TGTGCCAGTTCGACAACTGTCGGGGTCAATGAGCAGTTCTTC

d_call: -
clone_size: -
v_call: TRBV2
j_call: TRBJ1-1
cdr3_aa: CASSEIEDGEAFF
cdr3_nt: TGTGCCAGCAGTGAAATAGAGGACGGTGAAGCTTTCTTT

d_call: -
clone_size: -
v_call: TRBV5-6
j_call: TRBJ1-1
cdr3_aa: CASSWDTEAFF
cdr3_nt: TGTGCCAGCAGCTGGGACACTGAAGCTTTCTTT

d_call: -
clone_size: -
v_call: TRBV6-6
j_call: TRBJ1-5
cdr3_aa: CASSQLLGDQPQHF
cdr3_nt: TGTGCCAGCAGCCAGCTACTCGGGGATCAGCCCCAGCATTTT

d_call: TRBD1
clone_size: -
v_call: TRBV3-1/TRBV3-2
j_call: TRBJ2-2
cdr3_aa: CASSPGGSSGELFF
cdr3_nt: TGTGCCAGCAGCCCAGGGGGATCGAGCGGGGAGCTGTTTTTT

d_call: TRBD1
clone_size: -
v_call: TRBV11-2
j_call: TRBJ1-2
cdr3_aa: CASSRTGPYGYTF
cdr3_nt: TGTGCCAGCAGCCGGACAGGCCCCTATGGCTACACCTTC

d_call: -
clone_size: once
v_call: TRBV19
j_call: TRBJ1-1
cdr3_aa: CASSIYEPRMNTEAFF
cdr3_nt: TGTGCCAGTAGTATATATGAGCCAAGAATGAACACTGAAGCTTTCTTT

d_call: -
clone_size: -
v_call: TRBV5-1
j_call: TRBJ1-2
cdr3_aa: CASSSSHGEGGYTF
cdr3_nt: TGCGCCAGCAGCTCTTCCCACGGGGAGGGTGGCTACACCTTC

d_call: -
clone_size: once
v_call: TRBV12-5
j_call: TRBJ1-5
cdr3_aa: CASALVGGNQPQHF
cdr3_nt: TGTGCTAGTGCCTTGGTGGGGGGCAATCAGCCCCAGCATTTT

d_call: -
clone_size: -
v_call: TRBV4-1
j_call: TRBJ2-5
cdr3_aa: CASSQETGLGETQYF
cdr3_nt: TGCGCCAGCAGCCAAGAAACGGGCCTGGGAGAGACCCAGTACTTC

d_call: TRBD2
clone_size: -
v_call: TRBV11-3
j_call: TRBJ2-3
cdr3_aa: CASSLIGGASDTQYF
cdr3_nt: TGTGCCAGCAGCTTAATCGGGGGGGCCTCAGATACGCAGTATTTT

d_call: -
clone_size: -
v_call: TRBV28
j_call: TRBJ1-1
cdr3_aa: CASSLLNTEAFF
cdr3_nt: TGTGCCAGCAGTTTATTGAACACTGAAGCTTTCTTT